This T cell receptor (beta chain) comes out of a study of regulatory T cells in long-lasting Graves disease. The wider study: The term persistent Graves' disease signified upward of 5 years on antithyroid drugs with positive TSH receptor antibodies.

Indicated time point: persistent/refractory GD, antithyroid drugs over 5 years with positive TRAb. Extracted RNA from PBMCs served as the source of the TCR library. From an endocrinology department in Xi'an, China, came the patients. V was pared by 1 base and J by 0 bases, with 0 bases of the junction left unmatched. This CDR3 has 15 amino acids. Germline CDR1 LGHDT, CDR2 YNNKEL (reference sequence). In building TCR beta libraries, iRepertoire HTBI primers were used together with Arm-PCR of CDR3 regions. One entry per CDR3 protein, called by TCRdb with MiXCR from the multiplex PCR reads. The profile shows a few hundred thousand distinct CDR3 sequences, about a quarter of them singletons. This clonotype has at least ten counts.

The source was peripheral blood mononuclear cells (PBMCs), collected when the disease was refractory, from a patient treated with antithyroid drugs. This TCR came from a female donor with Graves disease. This chain links TRBV3-1 with TRBJ2-5, with 9 bases aligning to TRBD2. The CDR3 sequence is CASSQGLADQETQYF. The CDR3 nucleotides are TGTGCCAGCAGCCAAGGACTAGCGGACCAAGAGACCCAGTACTTC.